A selection of T cell receptor beta chains follows, all from one sample in a study of blood T cells in healthy people across ages. Via MiXCR, TCRdb re-called the 5' RACE reads, giving one row per CDR3 protein. The sample has over 600,000 distinct CDR3 sequences, more than 55% seen once. Sequenced input: blood. Receptors originate from a man in his forties or fifties in good health. Each CDR3 is given with its conserved first and last residue. A D gene is named only where the DNA matches it firmly. Expanded clones are given a class, and other clones once, few, many or no size at all.

D | size | J | V | CDR3 | DNA
TRBD1 | NA | TRBJ1-2 | TRBV12-3/TRBV12-4 | CASKLGTEPNYGYTF | TGTGCCAGCAAACTCGGGACAGAACCTAACTATGGCTACACCTTC
NA | NA | TRBJ1-5 | TRBV12-3/TRBV12-4 | CASSSGLPNSNQPQHF | TGTGCCAGCAGTTCGGGGCTCCCAAATAGCAATCAGCCCCAGCATTTT
TRBD1 | NA | TRBJ2-3 | TRBV9 | CASSVGTGEMHTQYF | TGTGCCAGCAGCGTAGGAACAGGGGAGATGCATACGCAGTATTTT
NA | NA | TRBJ1-2 | TRBV7-9 | CASSPIREEDGYTF | TGTGCCAGCAGCCCCATTAGGGAAGAGGATGGCTACACCTTC
NA | NA | TRBJ2-5 | TRBV13 | CASSLMGPATPSGKTQYF | TGTGCCAGCAGCTTAATGGGTCCAGCGACTCCCTCGGGGAAGACCCAGTACTTC
TRBD1 | NA | TRBJ2-3 | TRBV6-1 | CASSEIQGARKDTQYF | TGTGCCAGCAGTGAGATACAGGGGGCCAGAAAAGATACGCAGTATTTT
NA | once | TRBJ1-2 | TRBV28 | CASSFSGGRDYGYTF | TGTGCCAGCAGTTTTTCGGGAGGGAGGGACTATGGCTACACCTTC
TRBD1 | NA | TRBJ1-4 | TRBV7-2 | CASSEGQLVKKLFF | TGTGCCAGCAGCGAGGGACAGTTGGTGAAAAAACTGTTTTTT
TRBD2 | few | TRBJ2-1 | TRBV20-1 | CSARDMTPTSGRVRYNEQFF | TGCAGTGCTAGAGATATGACGCCAACTAGCGGGAGGGTTCGATACAATGAGCAGTTCTTC
TRBD1 | NA | TRBJ2-4 | TRBV5-1 | CASTWTGVAKNIQYF | TGCGCCAGCACTTGGACAGGCGTAGCCAAAAACATTCAGTACTTC
TRBD1 | NA | TRBJ1-6 | TRBV7-9 | CASSSGGADNSPLHF | TGTGCCAGCAGTTCAGGGGGGGCTGATAATTCACCCCTCCACTTT
TRBD2 | NA | TRBJ2-7 | TRBV29-1 | CSATGLAASYEQYF | TGCAGCGCCACGGGACTAGCGGCCTCCTACGAGCAGTACTTC
NA | NA | TRBJ1-1 | TRBV4-3 | CASSQLGARAEAFF | TGCGCCAGCAGCCAGTTGGGGGCAAGGGCTGAAGCTTTCTTT